Shown below are 5 T cell receptor beta chains from a single sample sequenced in a study of beta chain features in type 1 diabetes. The authors reverse transcribed all of the isolated RNA, so sequencing captured expressed TCRB transcripts. Measured with immunoSEQ multiplex PCR; TCRdb has only the in-frame clones, and not every one. The sample consists of 120,000 to 150,000 clones, around 9.3% of them appearing once. Input material: naive CD4+ T cells from blood. The receptor set was obtained from a man aged 18 to 35 in good health.

This clone was seen only once. This chain joins TRBV9 and TRBJ1-2; the match to TRBD1 covers 8 bases. Germline loops: CDR1 SGDLS, CDR2 YYNGEE. The CDR3 runs to 15 residues. V lost 4 bases, J lost 7 bases, and 12 bases stayed unmatched. In DNA, the CDR3 is TGTGCCAGCAGCTCCCCGCAGGGGGCCTGGAGTGGCTACACCTTC. Translating it yields CASSSPQGAWSGYTF. Variable domain in full (rest from reference TRBV9 and TRBJ1-2): DSGVTQTPKHLITATGQRVTLRCSPRSGDLSVYWYQQSLDQGLQFLIQYYNGEERAKGNILERFSAQQFPDLHSELNLSSLELGDSALYFCASSSPQGAWSGYTFGSGTRLTVV.

The CDR3 loop is CASSLRGGVYNEQFF. The CDR3 nucleotides read TGTGCCAGCAGTTTACGTGGGGGGGTTTACAATGAGCAGTTCTTC. The chain employs TRBV27 and TRBJ2-1, with 7 bases identical to TRBD2. CDR1 is MNHEY and CDR2 is SMNVEV in the germline V gene (reference sequence). The CDR3 consists of 15 residues. V was clipped by 2 bases and J by 4 bases; unmatched bases: 5.

The chain employs TRBV4-2 and TRBJ2-2, with TRBD2 identical over 11 bases. The length of the CDR3 is 17 residues. Trimming at V came to 5 bases and at J to 7 bases, leaving 12 bases not matched to a gene. The germline V gene has CDR1 LGHNA and CDR2 YNFKEQ. CDR3 sequence: CASSELAGVLFGGELFF. The CDR3 DNA sequence: TGTGCCAGCAGCGAACTAGCGGGGGTTCTGTTTGGCGGGGAGCTGTTTTTT.

The chain uses TRBV27 and TRBJ2-7; weak D call: TRBD1 (5 bases). Germline CDR1 MNHEY, CDR2 SMNVEV (reference sequence). V was clipped by 4 bases and J by 2 bases, with 15 bases between them. This CDR3 has 15 residues. CDR3 coding DNA: TGTGCCAGCAGTTCAGGGCAGGCGGTCGCCTACGAGCAGTACTTC. Translated, it gives CASSSGQAVAYEQYF.

V gene TRBV2 combines with J gene TRBJ2-1, with TRBD1 matching over 8 bases. The CDR3 loop spans 15 amino acids. The germline CDR1 and CDR2 sequences are SNHLY and FYNNEI. Germline trimming cut 4 bases from V and 2 bases from J; bases unmatched to any gene: 4. The CDR3 sequence: CASSADRETYNEQFF. As DNA, the CDR3 is TGTGCCAGCAGTGCGGACAGGGAAACCTACAATGAGCAGTTCTTC.